One and the same sample provided the 18 T cell receptor beta chains below, sequenced in a study of blood T cell repertoires in COVID-19. Data came from immunoSEQ multiplex PCR; TCRdb stores just in-frame clones and leaves some out. This repertoire shows around 250,000 clones, approximately 85% found once; its top ten account for about 9.1%. Source material: PBMCs or T cells enriched from blood (not recorded which). These receptor sequences come from a woman aged 45 to 65 with acute COVID-19.

The chain has TRBV5-4 and TRBJ1-5; tentatively, D is TRBD1 (5 bases). The V gene lost 4 bases and the J gene lost 0 bases, with 11 bases spanning the gap. CDR3 length equals 15 residues. Per the germline V gene, CDR1 is SGHNT and CDR2 is YYREEE (reference sequence). The chain's CDR3 is CASSIDGHSNQPQHF. CDR3 DNA sequence: TGTGCCAGCAGCATCGACGGACATAGCAATCAGCCCCAGCATTTT.

The V call is TRBV6-5, the J call TRBJ1-2; D gene ambiguous. This CDR3 region has 13 residues. Germline V gene lookup returns CDR1 MNHEY and CDR2 SVGAGI. The V gene lost 8 bases and the J gene lost 7 bases, with 17 bases spanning the gap. CDR3 bases: TGTGCCAGCTTTAAACAAACCCGGGGTGGCTACACCTTC. Protein product: CASFKQTRGGYTF.

This clone was counted once. This chain joins TRBV7-3 and TRBJ1-6, with TRBD1 matching over 10 bases. V dropped 3 bases and J dropped 6; count of bases not matched to a gene: 2. The germline gives CDR1 SGHTA, CDR2 FQGTGA. The CDR3 is made up of 15 amino acids. The CDR3 reads CASSLTGGFNSPLHF. CDR3 DNA: TGTGCCAGCAGCTTGACAGGGGGCTTTAATTCACCCCTCCACTTT. Full variable domain (rest looked up from reference TRBV7-3 and TRBJ1-6): GAGVSQTPSNKVTEKGKYVELRCDPISGHTALYWYRQSLGQGPEFLIYFQGTGAADDSGLPNDRFFAVRPEGSVSTLKIQRTERGDSAVYLCASSLTGGFNSPLHFGNGTRLTVT.

The V call is TRBV11-3, the J call TRBJ2-5; 9 nucleotides agree with TRBD2. The CDR3 sequence is 16 residues long. The germline gives CDR1 SGHNT, CDR2 YENEEA. J gave up 2 bases and V 1 base, and 5 bases lay outside the gene matches. The CDR3 spells CASSLGLAGQQETQYF. The CDR3 nucleotides read TGTGCCAGCAGCTTAGGGCTAGCGGGGCAACAAGAGACCCAGTACTTC.

This rearrangement joins TRBV5-1 to TRBJ1-5; no definite D call. Germline V gives CDR1 SGHRS, CDR2 YFSETQ. V was trimmed by 0 bases and J by 6 bases, leaving 10 bases between them. There are 14 residues in the CDR3. The CDR3 DNA reads as TGCGCCAGCAGCTTGGGGGGAGCGGGTCAGCCCCAGCATTTT. This codes for CASSLGGAGQPQHF.

The J gene is TRBJ2-5, the V gene TRBV3-1 (or the pseudogene TRBV3-2); 9 positions match TRBD2. Germline V CDR1 and CDR2: LGHDT, YNNKEL (reference sequence). The junction had 13 bases not matched to a gene; V was cut back by 3 bases and J by 5 bases. CDR3 length: 17 amino acids. CDR3 region: CASSHTRGAGGYETQYF. CDR3 nucleotides: TGTGCCAGCAGCCACACCCGGGGAGCGGGGGGATATGAGACCCAGTACTTC.

J is TRBJ2-1 and V is TRBV23-1, with TRBD1 matching over 8 bases. Being an ORF, TRBV23-1 has a function that is uncertain. V lost 4 bases, J lost 2 bases, and 7 bases stayed unmatched. The CDR3 length is 16 residues. The CDR3 spells CASSRATGAPYNEQFF. The CDR3 DNA reads TGCGCCAGCAGTCGCGCGACAGGGGCCCCCTACAATGAGCAGTTCTTC.

With regard to this clone: This same CDR3 is encoded by further DNA sequences in the sample. This chain uses TRBV9 with TRBJ1-1; the D is unclear. The CDR3 length is 14 residues. V lost 2 bases to trimming and J lost 1 base, with 9 bases between them. CDR1 and CDR2 from the germline V gene are SGDLS and YYNGEE. In DNA, the CDR3 is TGTGCCAGCAGCGTCACCAGTGGGAACACTGAAGCTTTCTTT. It translates to CASSVTSGNTEAFF. The variable domain in full, with the rest retrieved from reference TRBV9 and TRBJ1-1, is DSGVTQTPKHLITATGQRVTLRCSPRSGDLSVYWYQQSLDQGLQFLIQYYNGEERAKGNILERFSAQQFPDLHSELNLSSLELGDSALYFCASSVTSGNTEAFFGQGTRLTVV.

J is TRBJ2-5 and V is TRBV19; 10 bases fit TRBD2. CDR1 and CDR2 (germline): LNHDA, SQIVND (reference sequence). V shed 7 bases and J 1 base; nucleotides not matched to a gene: 9. CDR3 size: 16 residues. CDR3 in DNA: TGTGCCAGTACTAAGCGGGGGGGCGGATCCCAAGAGACCCAGTACTTC. Translation: CASTKRGGGSQETQYF.

V and J are TRBV6-1 and TRBJ1-5; D remains ambiguous. Trimming took 3 bases from V and 1 from J, leaving 13 bases between them. The CDR3 is 16 residues long. Germline V CDR1 and CDR2: MNHNS, SASEGT. As DNA, the CDR3 is TGTGCCAGCAGTGATTATGGCAGGCCCAGCAATCAGCCCCAGCATTTT. Residues: CASSDYGRPSNQPQHF.

J is TRBJ1-4 and V is TRBV30; 7 positions agree with TRBD1. Germline CDR1 and CDR2: GTSNPN and SVGIG (reference sequence). The CDR3 is 14 residues long. V was clipped by 1 base and J by 7 bases; unmatched bases: 6. CDR3 region: CAWSASGQSEKLFF. The CDR3, as DNA: TGTGCCTGGAGTGCTTCGGGACAGTCTGAAAAACTGTTTTTT.

The chain joins TRBV6-5 to TRBJ1-5; TRBD1 matches 12 bases. Germline V gene sequence: CDR1 MNHEY, CDR2 SVGAGI. The CDR3 is 14 amino acids. The junction had 6 bases not matched to a gene; V was cut back by 8 bases and J by 7 bases. CDR3 region: CASGRDRGQQPQHF. The CDR3 DNA reads as TGTGCCAGCGGAAGGGACAGGGGGCAACAGCCCCAGCATTTT.

The J gene is TRBJ2-5, the V gene TRBV30, with a weak D call TRBD2 (7 bases). This CDR3 region has 13 residues. The V gene's germline CDR1 is GTSNPN and CDR2 SVGIG (reference sequence). V lost 3 bases, J lost 4 bases, and 12 bases lay in between. The CDR3 loop reads CAWRGGGGETQYF. CDR3 coding DNA: TGTGCCTGGAGAGGAGGGGGGGGAGAGACCCAGTACTTC.

The chain recombines TRBV6-2 or TRBV6-3 with TRBJ2-1; D is uncertain. Germline V gene sequence: CDR1 MNHEY, CDR2 SVGEGT. This CDR3 has 11 residues. V gave up 5 bases and J gave up 9 bases, with 8 bases separating them. The CDR3 nucleotides read TGTGCCAGCAGTCAGTCCCGTGAGCAGTTCTTC. It is translated as CASSQSREQFF.

This clone was counted many times. This chain uses TRBV30 with TRBJ1-2; a possible D gene is TRBD1 (5 bases). With 1 base removed from V and 6 bases from J, the gap between germline ends came to 9 bases. The CDR3 length is 12 residues. The germline V gene encodes CDR1 GTSNPN and CDR2 SVGIG (reference sequence). The CDR3 nucleotides are TGTGCCTGGAGTGACGGGGGACATGGCTACACCTTC. Residues: CAWSDGGHGYTF.

V gene TRBV4-3 combines with J gene TRBJ1-1; D gene unclear. Germline V gene data show CDR1 as LGHNA and CDR2 as YSLEER. V was pared by 0 bases and J by 0 bases, with 8 bases between. This CDR3 is 15 amino acids long. The CDR3 here is CASSQDRFLNTEAFF. The CDR3 DNA is TGCGCCAGCAGCCAAGACCGGTTCTTGAACACTGAAGCTTTCTTT.

V is TRBV19 and J is TRBJ2-5, with D unresolved. The V gene lost 2 bases and the J gene lost 5 bases, with 6 bases spanning the gap. The CDR3 loop spans 12 amino acids. The germline V gene has CDR1 LNHDA and CDR2 SQIVND (reference sequence). The CDR3 region has the DNA TGTGCCAGTAGTATAAACTCGGAGACCCAGTACTTC. It yields the protein CASSINSETQYF.

The chain links TRBV5-1 to TRBJ2-7; TRBD1 agrees at 9 bases. This CDR3 spans 15 amino acids. The J segment lost 3 bases and the V segment lost 4 bases, leaving 8 bases of the junction unmatched. Germline V gene data show CDR1 as SGHRS and CDR2 as YFSETQ. The CDR3 spells CASSLGTGTHYEQYF. CDR3 DNA: TGCGCCAGCAGCCTGGGGACAGGGACCCACTACGAGCAGTACTTC.